The 31 T cell receptor beta chains given below trace back to one sample, sequenced in a study of identical twins. TCRdb processed the 5' RACE reads anew with MiXCR; each CDR3 protein has one entry. This table holds 500,000 to 700,000 distinct CDR3 sequences, 7% to 7.5% found once. The sample was also reused in another study, on yellow fever vaccine responses in identical twins.

Input material: PBMCs. These receptors all stem from a woman aged 18 to 35 in good health.

V gene TRBV27 combines with J gene TRBJ1-2; 8 nucleotides match TRBD1. The germline V gene has CDR1 MNHEY and CDR2 SMNVEV (reference sequence). This CDR3 comprises 15 residues. J was trimmed by 4 bases and V by 6 bases; bases with no gene match: 10. The CDR3 sequence: CASRSTGGEGYGYTF. The CDR3 region has the DNA TGTGCCAGCAGGTCTACAGGGGGGGAAGGCTATGGCTACACCTTC.

In its sample, this clonotype was seen a few times. The V and J genes are TRBV7-3 and TRBJ2-7; 8 nucleotides align to TRBD2. Germline assignment: CDR1 SGHTA and CDR2 FQGTGA. V shed 1 base and J 4 bases; nucleotides not matched to a gene: 3. The CDR3 is 14 amino acids. Here the CDR3 DNA reads TGTGCCAGCAGCTTAAAAGGCGGGAGGTACGAGCAGTACTTC. Translation gives CASSLKGGRYEQYF.

In this sample, this clonotype turned up a few times. CDR3 protein: CASSHVGTERWETQYF. The CDR3 coding sequence is TGCGCCAGCAGCCACGTCGGGACCGAGCGTTGGGAGACCCAGTACTTC. The chain couples TRBV4-1 to TRBJ2-5; D could derive from TRBD1 or TRBD2 (5 bases each). The CDR3 runs to 16 residues. Germline values: CDR1 MGHRA, CDR2 YSYEKL. V was shortened by 3 bases and J by 5 bases, with 19 bases between the two germline ends.

This clonotype was detected a few times. V usage is TRBV3-1 and J usage is TRBJ2-5; 14 bases agree with TRBD2. The V segment lost 3 bases and the J segment 1 base; nucleotides outside the gene matches: 7. The CDR3 loop spans 18 amino acids. Germline V gene lookup returns CDR1 LGHDT and CDR2 YNNKEL (reference sequence). The CDR3 nucleotides are TGTGCCAGCAGCCACGGCCTGGGACTAGCGGGGGCCCAAGAGACCCAGTACTTC. This encodes CASSHGLGLAGAQETQYF.

J is TRBJ1-1 and V is TRBV27, with unresolved D. V lost 3 bases and J 0 bases, leaving 8 bases between the germline ends. Germline CDR1 reads MNHEY; CDR2 reads SMNVEV (reference sequence). This CDR3 spans 14 amino acids. The DNA for the CDR3 is TGTGCCAGCAGTTTGAGACCGGTGAACACTGAAGCTTTCTTT. Its translation is CASSLRPVNTEAFF.

In this sample, this clonotype turned up a few times. CDR3 protein: CASSPRDPVSNEQFF. The CDR3 DNA follows: TGTGCCAGCAGCCCCCGGGATCCAGTATCCAATGAGCAGTTCTTC. The chain employs TRBV7-8 and TRBJ2-1; the D gene is possibly TRBD2 (5 bases). Looked up from germline, CDR1 is SGHVS and CDR2 is FQNEAQ. The CDR3 totals 15 residues. The ends were cut back, 5 bases at V and 6 bases at J, with 17 bases in the middle.

The rearrangement joins TRBV6-1 to TRBJ1-5; D uncertain. V lost 2 bases and J 3 bases, leaving 17 bases between the germline ends. The CDR3 extends over 17 amino acids. Germline CDR1 MNHNS, CDR2 SASEGT. The CDR3 DNA reads as TGTGCCAGCAGTGAATTACCAGCCAGAATCCTCAATCAGCCCCAGCATTTT. As protein: CASSELPARILNQPQHF.

The chain has TRBV7-6 and TRBJ1-1; D possibly corresponds to TRBD1 (6 bases). Germline lookup yields CDR1 SGHVS and CDR2 FNYEAQ. The CDR3 covers 13 residues. Trimming took off 5 bases at V and 5 bases at J, with 12 bases between the two ends. The CDR3 DNA is TGTGCCAGCAGCCACAGGGTGGGGACTGAAGCTTTCTTT. Translation: CASSHRVGTEAFF.

Concerning this clonotype itself: Just one base apart from a much larger clone, this may be a read error. The rearrangement uses TRBV4-1 and TRBJ2-2, with TRBD2 matching over 10 bases. This CDR3 region has 15 residues. From germline, CDR1 is MGHRA and CDR2 YSYEKL. The trim removed 7 bases at V and 4 bases at J, leaving 6 bases unmatched. The CDR3 DNA reads as TGCGCCAGCACCGGGACTAGCGTGAGCACCGGGGAGCTGTTTTTT. Its protein product is CASTGTSVSTGELFF.

This clonotype was observed at least ten times. V and J are TRBV6-5 and TRBJ1-4; perhaps TRBD1 as D (6 bases). The V end was cut by 4 bases, the J end by 5 bases, with 17 bases between. Germline V gene data show CDR1 as MNHEY and CDR2 as SVGAGI. The CDR3 covers 16 residues. The CDR3 loop is CASSFGLNRENEKLFF. The CDR3 nucleotides are TGTGCCAGCAGTTTCGGGTTAAACAGGGAAAATGAAAAACTGTTTTTT.

In its sample, this clonotype was seen many times. V is TRBV5-6 and J is TRBJ1-1; D is ambiguous. CDR1 and CDR2 (germline): SGHDT, YYEEEE. V lost 2 bases, J lost 3 bases, and 14 bases lay in between. CDR3 length equals 15 residues. The CDR3 region has the DNA TGTGCCAGCAGCTTAACAAGCCGGTGGGACACTGAAGCTTTCTTT. Protein product: CASSLTSRWDTEAFF.

The chain uses TRBV15 and TRBJ2-5; D unresolved. V lost 5 bases and J 5 bases, leaving 15 bases between the germline ends. This CDR3 is built from 14 residues. Germline V gene lookup returns CDR1 LNHNV and CDR2 YYDKDF (reference sequence). The CDR3 DNA sequence: TGTGCCACCAGCCCCCGTAGGCTAGAGGAGACCCAGTACTTC. Translated: CATSPRRLEETQYF.

The chain carries TRBV12-3 or TRBV12-4 and TRBJ2-5; perhaps TRBD2 as D (5 bases). The CDR3 consists of 14 residues. The V end lost 3 bases, the J end lost 0 bases, and 8 bases lay between the germline ends. CDR3 bases: TGTGCCAGCAGTTTGGTCGGGAACCAAGAGACCCAGTACTTC. It translates to CASSLVGNQETQYF.

This clonotype has at least ten counts. The CDR3 DNA follows: TGCAGTGCTACCACCGGTTCCTACGAGCAGTACTTC. Translating gives CSATTGSYEQYF. The chain combines TRBV20-1 with TRBJ2-7; D call uncertain. This CDR3 is built from 12 residues. Germline CDR1 reads DFQATT; CDR2 reads SNEGSKA (reference sequence). V was pared by 4 bases and J by 1 base, with 8 bases between.

This clonotype appeared once. The V and J genes are TRBV7-9 and TRBJ2-1, with no clear D. The germline gives CDR1 SEHNR, CDR2 FQNEAQ (reference sequence). The CDR3 contains 16 residues. V was trimmed by 5 bases and J by 0 bases, leaving 14 bases between them. CDR3 DNA: TGTGCCAGCAGCAACGTAAGGAGCCTCTCCTACAATGAGCAGTTCTTC. Amino acid sequence: CASSNVRSLSYNEQFF.

This clonotype was observed a handful of times. This chain uses TRBV5-1 with TRBJ2-3; a weak D match, TRBD2 (7 bases). In germline, CDR1 is SGHRS, CDR2 YFSETQ. The CDR3 spans 13 residues. The ends were cut back, 8 bases at V and 6 bases at J, with 16 bases in the middle. CDR3 sequence (DNA): TGCGCCAGTAACCCCGGGGGGCCCGATACGCAGTATTTT. It yields the protein CASNPGGPDTQYF.

There are many counts of this clonotype. The J gene is TRBJ2-3, the V gene TRBV12-3 or TRBV12-4; 8 bases agree with TRBD2. J gave up 7 bases and V 6 bases, and 12 bases lay outside the gene matches. The CDR3 consists of 15 residues. CDR3 in DNA: TGTGCCAGCAGACGCGATAGCGGGATTCTTTATACGCAGTATTTT. Translating gives CASRRDSGILYTQYF.

This clonotype has a handful of counts. This sequence joins TRBV24-1 and TRBJ2-7; 9 bases align to TRBD1. V was clipped by 7 bases and J by 6 bases; unmatched bases: 18. CDR1 is KGHDR, CDR2 SFDVKD, per germline. The CDR3 is 17 amino acids. The CDR3 nucleotides read TGTGCCACCAGCGAAAAATGGGGGACAGGGAGGCCGGGCGAGCAGTACTTC. It translates to CATSEKWGTGRPGEQYF.

This clonotype was found many times. The V call is TRBV12-3 or TRBV12-4, the J call TRBJ2-1; D remains unclear. V lost 8 bases, J lost 5 bases, and 13 bases lay in between. The CDR3 is 13 amino acids. Here the CDR3 reads CASQSSGHNEQFF. The CDR3 nucleotides are TGTGCCAGCCAATCATCCGGTCACAATGAGCAGTTCTTC.

This clonotype came up many times. The chain recombines TRBV10-3 with TRBJ1-1, with TRBD1 matching 9 bases. V dropped 0 bases and J dropped 3; count of bases not matched to a gene: 5. The CDR3 length is 16 residues. Per germline, CDR1 ENHRY and CDR2 SYGVKD. The CDR3 nucleotides read TGTGCCATCAGTGAGTCCGGGACAGGGAGGGACACTGAAGCTTTCTTT. It translates to CAISESGTGRDTEAFF.

This clonotype occurred a few times. This chain links TRBV5-6 with TRBJ2-1; no reliable D call. V lost 4 bases to trimming and J lost 1 base, with 15 bases between them. The length of the CDR3 is 16 residues. Germline V gives CDR1 SGHDT, CDR2 YYEEEE. In DNA, the CDR3 is TGTGCCAGCAGCCCCACCACACTAACTTCCTACAATGAGCAGTTCTTC. This sequence encodes CASSPTTLTSYNEQFF.

This clonotype has a handful of counts. This chain connects TRBV7-3 to TRBJ2-3, with 9 positions matching TRBD2. This CDR3 comprises 16 residues. Germline loops: CDR1 SGHTA, CDR2 FQGTGA. V shed 5 bases and J 1 base; nucleotides not matched to a gene: 7. CDR3 nucleotides: TGTGCCAGCAGCCCTGTATTAGCGGGAGGCACAGATACGCAGTATTTT. Its translation: CASSPVLAGGTDTQYF. The full variable domain, completed using reference TRBV7-3 and TRBJ2-3, is GAGVSQTPSNKVTEKGKYVELRCDPISGHTALYWYRQSLGQGPEFLIYFQGTGAADDSGLPNDRFFAVRPEGSVSTLKIQRTERGDSAVYLCASSPVLAGGTDTQYFGPGTRLTVL.

The chain employs TRBV20-1 and TRBJ1-4; D gene uncertain. The germline gives CDR1 DFQATT, CDR2 SNEGSKA (reference sequence). Trimming removed 6 bases at V and 3 bases at J, with 32 bases between. The CDR3 runs 20 residues. CDR3 coding DNA: TGCAGTGCATCAACCCCCCCGGTCGGACCACAGAACGGGGCTAATGAAAAACTGTTTTTT. Encoded protein: CSASTPPVGPQNGANEKLFF.

This clonotype was counted ten times or more. This CDR3 reads CASSLAYGQTLSYEQYV. The CDR3 DNA is TGCGCCAGCAGCTTGGCCTATGGACAGACCCTCTCCTACGAGCAGTACGTC. The J gene is TRBJ2-7, the V gene TRBV5-1, with a possible D match to TRBD1 (6 bases). The germline V gene has CDR1 SGHRS and CDR2 YFSETQ. The CDR3 covers 17 residues. V lost 0 bases and J 0 bases, leaving 16 bases between the germline ends.

This chain uses TRBV6-1 with TRBJ2-7, with 8 bases matching TRBD1. Germline V gives CDR1 MNHNS, CDR2 SASEGT. Losses at the gene ends were 7 bases for V and 0 bases for J; bases not matched to a gene: 5. CDR3 length: 14 amino acids. The CDR3 DNA follows: TGTGCCAGCACCGAACAGGGGGGCTCCTACGAGCAGTACTTC. This gives the protein CASTEQGGSYEQYF.

This clonotype was seen repeatedly, ten times or more. V usage is TRBV12-3 or TRBV12-4 and J usage is TRBJ1-3, with D hard to call. V dropped 3 bases and J dropped 0 bases, with 9 bases sitting between them. The CDR3 extends over 15 amino acids. For the CDR3, the DNA is TGTGCCAGCAGTTTGAGGGAGCACTCTGGAAACACCATATATTTT. This sequence encodes CASSLREHSGNTIYF.

This clonotype was observed a handful of times. The V call is TRBV11-2, the J call TRBJ2-7, with D unclear. The germline CDR1 and CDR2 sequences are SGHAT and FQNNGV. This CDR3 is 12 amino acids long. Trimming removed 3 bases from V and 2 bases from J, with 5 bases in between. In DNA form, the CDR3 reads TGTGCCAGCAGCTTTGTCCCCTACGAGCAGTACGTC. Protein: CASSFVPYEQYV.

This clonotype was seen only a few times. This rearrangement joins TRBV24-1 to TRBJ2-2, with D perhaps matching TRBD1 or TRBD2 (6 bases each). Germline V CDR1 and CDR2: KGHDR, SFDVKD. V lost 2 bases and J 4 bases, leaving 13 bases between the germline ends. This CDR3 comprises 16 residues. CDR3 DNA sequence: TGTGCCACCAGTGATTCGGGGGCTAGGGTCACCGGGGAGCTGTTTTTT. Protein product: CATSDSGARVTGELFF.

This clonotype was seen at least ten times. This sequence joins TRBV2 and TRBJ2-4; D is possibly TRBD1 (6 bases). Germline CDR1 reads SNHLY; CDR2 reads FYNNEI. This CDR3 has 14 residues. V lost 8 bases to trimming and J lost 0 bases, with 11 bases between them. The CDR3 reads CASRWTVAKNIQYF. As DNA, the CDR3 is TGTGCCAGCCGATGGACAGTAGCCAAAAACATTCAGTACTTC. The full variable domain, with the rest looked up from reference TRBV2 and TRBJ2-4, is EPEVTQTPSHQVTQMGQEVILRCVPISNHLYFYWYRQILGQKVEFLVSFYNNEISEKSEIFDDQFSVERPDGSNFTLKIRSTKLEDSAMYFCASRWTVAKNIQYFGAGTRLSVL.

This clonotype was recorded a few times. The chain links TRBV27 to TRBJ2-6; 8 bases match TRBD1. Germline values: CDR1 MNHEY, CDR2 SMNVEV (reference sequence). The CDR3 sequence is 15 residues long. Trimming took 6 bases from V and 2 from J; bases not matched to a gene: 3. The CDR3 loop is CASRPTGAGANVLTF. The CDR3 nucleotides are TGTGCCAGCAGGCCGACAGGGGCTGGGGCCAACGTCCTGACTTTC.

This chain uses TRBV12-5 with TRBJ1-1, with no clear D. Trimming shortened V by 2 bases and J by 11 bases, and 18 bases separated the two germline ends. Germline CDR1 reads LGHNT; CDR2 reads FRNRAP. The CDR3 extends over 14 amino acids. CDR3 in DNA: TGTGCTAGTGGTTTGATCCAAGGACGGCGTGAGGCTTTCTTT. This translates into CASGLIQGRREAFF.